These T cell receptor beta chains were read from a single sample in a study of shared clonotypes between healthy human individuals. Using immunoSEQ multiplex PCR, the repertoire was profiled, and TCRdb retains in-frame clones only, with some absent. The table shows around 700,000 clones, with over 65% occurring only once. The material sequenced was memory CD4+ T cells sorted from blood. The receptors here all came from a woman in her twenties or thirties in good health. CDR3s include the opening cysteine and the closing phenylalanine or tryptophan. D genes are given only for firm matches. Rows may omit the clone size; those that give it use once, few, many or a size class.

few TRBJ1-1 . 13 TRBV29-1 TGCAGCGTTGCCGGCAGGGCGGGGACTGAAGCTTTCTTT CSVAGRAGTEAFF
. TRBJ1-1 . 11 TRBV29-1 TGCAGCGTTGGGACAAACACTGAAGCTTTCTTT CSVGTNTEAFF
. TRBJ2-1 TRBD2 15 TRBV7-2 TGTGCCAGCAGCTTAGGACTAGCGGGAATCGATGAGCAGTTCTTC CASSLGLAGIDEQFF
. TRBJ1-2 TRBD1 15 TRBV6-6 TGTGCCAGCAGTTCCCAAACAGGGGGCGGGTATGGCTACACCTTC CASSSQTGGGYGYTF
. TRBJ1-4 . 14 TRBV28 TGTGCCAGCAGCCCACAGGGCACTAATGAAAAACTGTTTTTT CASSPQGTNEKLFF
few TRBJ2-5 . 14 TRBV13 TGTGCCAGCAGCTTAGGGAGCTTCCAAGAGACCCAGTACTTC CASSLGSFQETQYF
few TRBJ1-5 TRBD1 16 TRBV7-2 TGTGCCAGCAGCGAAGGGACAGTTCTTAGCAATCAGCCCCAGCATTTT CASSEGTVLSNQPQHF
. TRBJ2-3 . 13 TRBV5-1 TGCGCCAGCAGCTTTCGTATCACAGATACGCAGTATTTT CASSFRITDTQYF
. TRBJ2-5 . 13 TRBV2 TGTGCCAGCAACCGCGACGCCGGCTTCGCCCAGTACTTC CASNRDAGFAQYF
. TRBJ2-3 TRBD2 15 TRBV5-4 TGTGCCAGCAGTCCCCGGGGCGGGAGTCGAGATACGCAGTATTTT CASSPRGGSRDTQYF
. TRBJ2-3 TRBD2 15 TRBV2 TGTGCCAGCAGTGAAACTAGCGGGAGTACAGATACGCAGTATTTT CASSETSGSTDTQYF
. TRBJ2-3 . 16 TRBV5-1 TGCGCCAGCAGCTTGAGAGGAGGGCGAGGGACAGATACGCAGTATTTT CASSLRGGRGTDTQYF
. TRBJ2-5 TRBD1 16 TRBV28 TGTGCCAGCAGTTTGGGGACAGGGTCGTACCAAGAGACCCAGTACTTC CASSLGTGSYQETQYF
. TRBJ1-5 TRBD1 15 TRBV27 TGTGCCAGCAGTTCCAGGACAGGGTTCAATCAGCCCCAGCATTTT CASSSRTGFNQPQHF
. TRBJ2-7 . 14 TRBV28 TGTGCCAGCAGTTCCCCCGGACAGATCTACGAGCAGTACTTC CASSSPGQIYEQYF
. TRBJ2-2 TRBD2 16 TRBV14 TGTGCCAGCAGCCAAGGACGGCTAGCGGGGACCGGGGAGCTGTTTTTT CASSQGRLAGTGELFF
. TRBJ1-4 . 16 TRBV18 TGTGCCAGCTCACCACCTTGGGCGTTAGCTAATGAAAAACTGTTTTTT CASSPPWALANEKLFF